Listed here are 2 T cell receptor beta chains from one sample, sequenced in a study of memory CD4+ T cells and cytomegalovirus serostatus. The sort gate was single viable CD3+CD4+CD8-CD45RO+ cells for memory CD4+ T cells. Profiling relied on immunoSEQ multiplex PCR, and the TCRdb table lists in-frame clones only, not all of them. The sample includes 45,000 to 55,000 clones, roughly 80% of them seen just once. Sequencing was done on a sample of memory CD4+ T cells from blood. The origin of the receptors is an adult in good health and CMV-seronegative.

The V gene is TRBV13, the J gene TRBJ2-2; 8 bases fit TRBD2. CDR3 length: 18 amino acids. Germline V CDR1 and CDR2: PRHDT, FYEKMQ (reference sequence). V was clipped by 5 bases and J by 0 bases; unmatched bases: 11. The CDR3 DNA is TGTGCCAGCAGCCCCGCCGGGACTAGTAGGGCGAACACCGGGGAGCTGTTTTTT. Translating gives CASSPAGTSRANTGELFF. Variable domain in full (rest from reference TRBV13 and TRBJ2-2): AAGVIQSPRHLIKEKRETATLKCYPIPRHDTVYWYQQGPGQDPQFLISFYEKMQSDKGSIPDRFSAQQFSDYHSELNMSSLELGDSALYFCASSPAGTSRANTGELFFGEGSRLTVL.

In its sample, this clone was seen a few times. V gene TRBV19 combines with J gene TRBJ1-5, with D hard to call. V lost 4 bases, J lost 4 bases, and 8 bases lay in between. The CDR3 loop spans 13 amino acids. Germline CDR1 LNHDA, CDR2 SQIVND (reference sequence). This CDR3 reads CASSTRANQPQHF. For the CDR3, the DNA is TGTGCCAGTAGTACCCGAGCTAATCAGCCCCAGCATTTT.